This entry features one TCR beta chain sequence. Participant age was roughly 18 to 89 years, and participants resided in roughly 25 US areas. Participants' own reports of clinical history determined their cohort assignment. The sample belongs to a study of blood T cell repertoires in COVID-19. Across the study: The cDNA or gDNA used as material had been derived from T cells, B-cell-depleted T cells, or PBMCs.

In the original processing: The assay estimated nucleated cells by amplifying reference gene primers. Assay: immunoSEQ multiplex PCR; the TCRdb copy retains only in-frame clones and omits some. The V and J calls and the clone size are those of that table, but D and trimming were determined from the DNA. The sample lists roughly 170,000 clones; around 80% were seen once. Sequenced material: PBMCs or T cells enriched from blood (not recorded which). The sequence was obtained from a man aged 50 to 60 who had recovered from COVID-19.

The CDR3 sequence is CASSQGFQGIYEQYF. The CDR3 coding sequence is TGCGCCAGCAGCCAAGGATTTCAGGGGATCTACGAGCAGTACTTC. The chain has TRBV4-1 and TRBJ2-7; perhaps TRBD1 as D (6 bases). In germline, CDR1 is MGHRA, CDR2 YSYEKL. V lost 1 base and J lost 3, with 13 bases in between. CDR3 size: 15 residues.